Shown below are 12 T cell receptor beta chains from a single sample sequenced in a study of blood T cell repertoires in COVID-19. Produced via immunoSEQ multiplex PCR; TCRdb's table is partial and in-frame only. The table lists about 85,000 clones, around 80% of them singletons, with 1.2% in the top ten. Material for sequencing was peripheral blood. The origin of the receptors is an elderly woman with acute or convalescent COVID-19.

V and J are TRBV14 and TRBJ1-4; 7 nucleotides match TRBD1. Germline V gene data show CDR1 as SGHDN and CDR2 as FVKESK. This CDR3 contains 16 residues. V shed 3 bases, J shed 5 bases, and the junction held 9 bases outside the gene matches. The CDR3 is CASSQLTGSENEKLFF. The DNA for the CDR3 is TGTGCCAGCAGCCAGTTGACAGGGAGTGAGAATGAAAAACTGTTTTTT.

This sequence joins TRBV27 and TRBJ2-7; possible D gene TRBD1, 6 bases. V shed 3 bases and J shed 5 bases, with 14 bases lying between them. Germline V gives CDR1 MNHEY, CDR2 SMNVEV (reference sequence). This CDR3 spans 14 amino acids. Here the CDR3 reads CASSLRTEDNEQYF. DNA for the CDR3: TGTGCCAGCAGTTTGCGGACAGAAGATAACGAGCAGTACTTC.

The V gene is TRBV27, the J gene TRBJ2-3; 7 bases are a match to TRBD2. Germline CDR1 is MNHEY and CDR2 is SMNVEV (reference sequence). This CDR3 region has 14 residues. Trimming took 4 bases from V and 7 from J; bases not matched to a gene: 8. For the CDR3, the DNA is TGTGCCAGCAGTTCCTTCCCTAGCGGCCATACGCAGTATTTT. Protein: CASSSFPSGHTQYF.

This clone has a single count. This chain joins TRBV9 and TRBJ2-3; D is perhaps TRBD2 (6 bases). V was clipped by 4 bases and J by 2 bases, with 17 bases between them. The CDR3 is 16 residues long. Germline CDR1 SGDLS, CDR2 YYNGEE. CDR3 protein: CASSPQAGDYTDTQYF. The CDR3 DNA follows: TGTGCCAGCAGCCCCCAAGCGGGCGACTACACAGATACGCAGTATTTT.

The V and J genes are TRBV5-4 and TRBJ2-7, with D perhaps TRBD2 (6 bases). In germline, CDR1 is SGHNT, CDR2 YYREEE (reference sequence). The CDR3 length is 13 residues. V lost 4 bases and J 5 bases, leaving 13 bases between the germline ends. The CDR3 nucleotides read TGTGCCAGCAGCGGAACGACTAGGGACGAGCAGTACTTC. This gives the protein CASSGTTRDEQYF.

V is TRBV9 and J is TRBJ2-1, with TRBD2 matching over 7 bases. Losses at the gene ends were 0 bases for V and 8 bases for J; bases not matched to a gene: 11. Germline V gene data show CDR1 as SGDLS and CDR2 as YYNGEE. This CDR3 comprises 16 residues. CDR3 coding DNA: TGTGCCAGCAGCGTAGGGTGGACTAGAGTCGGCGATGAGCAGTTCTTC. Its protein is CASSVGWTRVGDEQFF.

The J gene is TRBJ1-4, the V gene TRBV4-2, with D perhaps matching TRBD1 (5 bases). CDR1 is LGHNA, CDR2 YNFKEQ, per germline. This CDR3 spans 15 amino acids. Between the trimmed V and J ends, which lost 1 base and 7 bases, there was a span of 13 bases. DNA for the CDR3: TGTGCCAGCAGCCAAGGAGGAGGGGCGGGTGAAAAACTGTTTTTT. Translating it yields CASSQGGGAGEKLFF.

The J gene is TRBJ2-2, the V gene TRBV2, with TRBD2 matching 10 bases. In germline, CDR1 is SNHLY, CDR2 FYNNEI. CDR3 length equals 15 residues. The J segment lost 4 bases and the V segment lost 6 bases, leaving 5 bases of the junction unmatched. This CDR3 is CASSAGLAFTGELFF. The CDR3 region has the DNA TGTGCCAGCAGCGCGGGACTAGCGTTCACCGGGGAGCTGTTTTTT.

The chain uses TRBV18 and TRBJ2-6, with 7 positions matching TRBD1. V lost 2 bases and J lost 0; bases outside the gene matches: 13. Germline V CDR1 and CDR2: KGHSH, LQKENI. The CDR3 totals 20 residues. The CDR3 DNA reads TGTGCCAGCTCACCATTAAGATGGGGCAGGGGGTACTCTGGGGCCAACGTCCTGACTTTC. Encoded protein: CASSPLRWGRGYSGANVLTF.

The rearrangement links TRBV5-1 to TRBJ2-5; no reliable D call. The CDR3 has 14 residues. V lost 0 bases and J 0 bases, leaving 6 bases between the germline ends. The germline CDR1 and CDR2 sequences are SGHRS and YFSETQ. The CDR3 DNA sequence: TGCGCCAGCAGCTTGGGTGGCAACCAAGAGACCCAGTACTTC. It yields the protein CASSLGGNQETQYF.

The chain uses TRBV27 and TRBJ1-5; D remains unclear. CDR1 and CDR2 (germline): MNHEY, SMNVEV (reference sequence). The CDR3 loop spans 15 amino acids. V was cut by 4 bases and J by 2 bases, with 12 bases left in between. The CDR3, as DNA: TGTGCCAGCAGTTCGATCTCGGGAGGCAATCAGCCCCAGCATTTT. Translating it yields CASSSISGGNQPQHF.

V and J are TRBV19 and TRBJ1-5; the match to TRBD1 covers 10 bases. CDR1 LNHDA and CDR2 SQIVND come from the germline V gene (reference sequence). The CDR3 spans 16 residues. With 7 bases clipped from V and 5 bases from J, the junction kept 11 bases outside the gene matches. In DNA form, the CDR3 reads TGTGCCAGTAAGGGGCTGGACAGGGGGAGGGATCAGCCCCAGCATTTT. This gives the protein CASKGLDRGRDQPQHF.